Below, 28 T cell receptor beta chains from the same sample are listed, as sequenced in a study of regulatory T cells in long-lasting Graves disease. Construction of the TCR beta libraries employed iRepertoire HTBI primers in conjunction with Arm-PCR of CDR3 regions. Via MiXCR, TCRdb re-called the multiplex PCR reads, giving one row per CDR3 protein. In the table there are 300,000 to 500,000 distinct CDR3 sequences, around 20% of which are singletons. Specified time point: persistent/refractory GD, antithyroid drugs over 5 years with positive TRAb. After RNA was extracted from PBMCs, the TCR library was made from it. This specimen consisted of peripheral blood mononuclear cells (PBMCs), obtained when the disease was refractory, from a patient treated with antithyroid drugs. These receptors came from a female donor with Graves disease.

A few counts support this clonotype. The V and J genes are TRBV20-1 and TRBJ1-2; unclear D gene. The CDR3 consists of 11 residues. The germline gives CDR1 DFQATT, CDR2 SNEGSKA (reference sequence). V was pared by 2 bases and J by 8 bases, with 9 bases between. This CDR3 is CSARNQLGYTF. The CDR3, as DNA: TGCAGTGCTAGAAATCAACTCGGCTACACCTTC.

This clonotype was recorded many times. The V gene is TRBV2, the J gene TRBJ2-7; D may match TRBD1 or TRBD2 (5 bases each). Germline V gives CDR1 SNHLY, CDR2 FYNNEI. V lost 6 bases and J 2 bases, leaving 11 bases between the germline ends. This CDR3 contains 13 residues. CDR3 in amino acids: CASSEGPPYEQYF. For the CDR3, the DNA is TGTGCCAGCAGCGAGGGACCTCCCTACGAGCAGTACTTC. The full variable domain, completed using reference TRBV2 and TRBJ2-7, is EPEVTQTPSHQVTQMGQEVILRCVPISNHLYFYWYRQILGQKVEFLVSFYNNEISEKSEIFDDQFSVERPDGSNFTLKIRSTKLEDSAMYFCASSEGPPYEQYFGPGTRLTVT.

In this sample, this clonotype turned up a few times. The CDR3 loop reads CASGVAGAYEQYF. The CDR3 DNA is TGTGCCAGCGGAGTAGCGGGAGCCTACGAGCAGTACTTC. This chain connects TRBV6-1 to TRBJ2-7; 9 bases are shared with TRBD2. V shed 8 bases and J 2 bases; nucleotides not matched to a gene: 4. The CDR3 consists of 13 residues. Germline V gene data show CDR1 as MNHNS and CDR2 as SASEGT.

In regard to this clonotype: Given the absence of the conserved phenylalanine or tryptophan at the CDR3 end, a read error is likely. In DNA, the CDR3 is TGTGCCATCAGTGAGTCGAGAGGGAGCAGCGACGAGCAGTACCTC. This translates into CAISESRGSSDEQYL. J is TRBJ2-7 and V is TRBV10-3; maybe TRBD2 (5 bases). The CDR3 runs 15 residues. Germline assignment: CDR1 ENHRY and CDR2 SYGVKD. The V end lost 0 bases, the J end lost 5 bases, and 14 bases lay between the germline ends.

This clonotype was observed a few times. The CDR3 ends on some other residue instead of the conserved phenylalanine or tryptophan, so this is likely a read error. The chain links TRBV6-1 to TRBJ1-2; tentatively, D is TRBD1 (6 bases). Trimming cost V 3 bases and J 5 bases, with 13 bases left between them. The germline V gene encodes CDR1 MNHNS and CDR2 SASEGT. The CDR3 length is 14 residues. The CDR3, as DNA: TGTGCCAGCAGTGATCCCCGGACAGCTTATGGCTACACCCTC. Its protein product is CASSDPRTAYGYTL.

This clonotype was detected a few times. This chain uses TRBV6-2 or TRBV6-3 with TRBJ1-3; D remains ambiguous. The CDR3 totals 14 residues. Germline values: CDR1 MNHEY, CDR2 SVGEGT. V was clipped by 2 bases and J by 1 base, with 6 bases between them. The CDR3 loop is CASSYAGSGNTIYF. The CDR3 bases are TGTGCCAGCAGTTACGCAGGTTCTGGAAACACCATATATTTT.

CDR3 protein: CASSQAGGLGNEQFF. CDR3 nucleotide sequence: TGTGCCAGCAGCCAGGCGGGAGGACTCGGCAATGAGCAGTTCTTC. V gene TRBV3-1 combines with J gene TRBJ2-1; 8 nucleotides line up with TRBD2. The CDR3 has 15 amino acids. The ends lost 3 bases at V and 6 bases at J; junction bases unmatched: 7. Looked up from germline, CDR1 is LGHDT and CDR2 is YNNKEL (reference sequence).

This clonotype has just one count. The V and J genes are TRBV6-1 and TRBJ2-6; TRBD2 might be the D (6 bases). The germline CDR1 and CDR2 sequences are MNHNS and SASEGT. Trimming cost V 7 bases and J 4 bases, with 26 bases left between them. The CDR3 runs to 19 residues. CDR3 sequence reads: CASNQPPGLASAGANVLTF. CDR3 nucleotide sequence: TGTGCCAGCAATCAACCGCCGGGGCTAGCGTCTGCAGGGGCCAACGTCCTGACTTTC.

J is TRBJ2-7 and V is TRBV4-1; no clear D gene. Trimming removed 0 bases from V and 0 bases from J, with 12 bases in between. CDR1 and CDR2 (germline): MGHRA, YSYEKL. This CDR3 comprises 16 residues. CDR3 in DNA: TGCGCCAGCAGCCAAGATCAGCGCTCTAGCTCCTACGAGCAGTACTTC. Translation: CASSQDQRSSSYEQYF.

This clonotype was observed many times. V and J are TRBV14 and TRBJ1-1; D remains ambiguous. This CDR3 is built from 11 residues. Germline lookup yields CDR1 SGHDN and CDR2 FVKESK. Trimming removed 1 base from V and 7 bases from J, with 4 bases in between. CDR3 residues: CASSQGFEAFF. The CDR3 nucleotides are TGTGCCAGCAGCCAAGGTTTTGAAGCTTTCTTT. Full variable domain (missing parts from reference TRBV14 and TRBJ1-1): EAGVTQFPSHSVIEKGQTVTLRCDPISGHDNLYWYRRVMGKEIKFLLHFVKESKQDESGMPNNRFLAERTGGTYSTLKVQPAELEDSGVYFCASSQGFEAFFGQGTRLTVV.

This clonotype has ten or more counts. The chain joins TRBV20-1 to TRBJ2-7; no definite D call. The V end was cut by 3 bases, the J end by 0 bases, with 6 bases between. CDR3 length equals 12 residues. Germline V lookup: CDR1 DFQATT, CDR2 SNEGSKA (reference sequence). The CDR3 coding sequence is TGCAGTGCTAGGCTGAGCTCCTACGAGCAGTACTTC. This sequence encodes CSARLSSYEQYF.

This clonotype appeared many times. The rearrangement joins TRBV7-8 to TRBJ2-2, with D unresolved. The CDR3 loop spans 12 amino acids. V lost 1 base, J lost 7 bases, and 4 bases lay in between. Germline assignment: CDR1 SGHVS and CDR2 FQNEAQ. This CDR3 is CASSLVRGELFF. The CDR3 nucleotides read TGTGCCAGCAGCTTAGTTCGCGGGGAGCTGTTTTTT.

The chain recombines TRBV18 with TRBJ2-7; 11 bases are a match to TRBD1. This CDR3 spans 15 amino acids. V was pared by 5 bases and J by 2 bases, with 5 bases of the junction left unmatched. CDR1 is KGHSH and CDR2 is LQKENI in the germline V gene. This chain's CDR3 is CASSDPGQGAYEQYF. CDR3 bases: TGTGCCAGCTCAGACCCGGGACAGGGGGCCTACGAGCAGTACTTC.

At least ten counts were recorded for this clonotype. The chain links TRBV11-1 to TRBJ1-5, with TRBD1 matching 7 bases. Germline assignment: CDR1 SGHAT and CDR2 FQDESV (reference sequence). The V and J ends lost 1 base and 4 bases, in that order; junction bases with no gene match: 1. This CDR3 comprises 14 residues. The chain's CDR3 is CASSLEGANQPQHF. DNA for the CDR3: TGTGCCAGCAGCTTAGAGGGGGCAAATCAGCCCCAGCATTTT.

This clonotype was observed at least ten times. The V gene is TRBV11-2, the J gene TRBJ2-5, with a weak D call TRBD1 (6 bases). The CDR3 sequence is 14 residues long. CDR1 is SGHAT, CDR2 FQNNGV, per germline. The germline V and J ends were trimmed by 5 bases and 5 bases, with 15 bases remaining between them. The CDR3 DNA sequence: TGTGCCAGCAGCCCCGGGGCGAGGGGGGAGACCCAGTACTTC. Translated, it gives CASSPGARGETQYF. The complete variable domain, with remaining parts taken from reference TRBV11-2 and TRBJ2-5, reads EAGVAQSPRYKIIEKRQSVAFWCNPISGHATLYWYQQILGQGPKLLIQFQNNGVVDDSQLPKDRFSAERLKGVDSTLKIQPAKLEDSAVYLCASSPGARGETQYFGPGTRLLVL.

At least ten counts were recorded for this clonotype. This rearrangement joins TRBV29-1 to TRBJ2-7, with D tentatively TRBD2 (6 bases). Trimming took 3 bases from V and 4 from J, leaving 16 bases between them. The V gene's germline CDR1 is SQVTM and CDR2 ANQGSEA. The CDR3 has 14 residues. As DNA, the CDR3 is TGCAGCGTTGAGGGGGACTGGAGGAGGTACGAGCAGTACTTC. It is translated as CSVEGDWRRYEQYF.

On this clonotype itself: This may arise from a read error, as a much more abundant clone is one base away. The CDR3 loop reads CASTPGGTGELVF. The CDR3, as DNA: TGTGCCAGCACCCCAGGGGGTACCGGGGAGCTGGTTTTT. The chain couples TRBV27 to TRBJ2-2, with 7 bases lining up with TRBD1. CDR1 MNHEY and CDR2 SMNVEV come from the germline V gene (reference sequence). The CDR3 consists of 13 residues.

This clonotype has just a few counts. The chain carries TRBV20-1 and TRBJ2-7; D ambiguous. The CDR3 extends over 13 amino acids. V shed 4 bases and J shed 7 bases, with 17 bases lying between them. Germline loops: CDR1 DFQATT, CDR2 SNEGSKA (reference sequence). CDR3: CSAIFPGPGEQYF. CDR3 DNA sequence: TGCAGTGCTATATTCCCGGGCCCTGGGGAGCAGTACTTC.

The chain couples TRBV7-9 to TRBJ2-2; 11 bases fit TRBD2. The ends lost 8 bases at V and 5 bases at J; junction bases unmatched: 10. Germline V gene lookup returns CDR1 SEHNR and CDR2 FQNEAQ (reference sequence). This CDR3 region has 16 residues. The CDR3 loop reads CASLPLAGGGTGELFF. The CDR3 bases are TGTGCCAGCCTACCGCTAGCGGGAGGAGGTACCGGGGAGCTGTTTTTT.

This clonotype was counted many times. V gene TRBV27 combines with J gene TRBJ1-1; tentative D call: TRBD1 (5 bases). From germline, CDR1 is MNHEY and CDR2 SMNVEV (reference sequence). Deletions cut 5 bases from V and 0 bases from J, with 13 bases between. The length of the CDR3 is 15 residues. CDR3 in DNA: TGTGCCAGCAGTACATGGAGGACACTGAACACTGAAGCTTTCTTT. Translated: CASSTWRTLNTEAFF.

A note on this clonotype: With a much larger clone just one base away, this may be a read error. The rearrangement links TRBV6-1 to TRBJ1-5, with D possibly being TRBD1 (5 bases). Trimming cost V 0 bases and J 6 bases, with 18 bases left between them. The CDR3 totals 17 residues. Germline V gene sequence: CDR1 MNHNS, CDR2 SASEGT. CDR3 DNA: TGTGCCAGCAGTGAAGCCGACCCCTGGGACCTCCGTCAGCCCCAGCATTTT. Translation gives CASSEADPWDLRQPQHF.

The chain carries TRBV3-2 and TRBJ1-6; whether TRBD1, the table's D call, matches the DNA was not checked. TRBV3-2 is annotated as a pseudogene. The CDR3 is made up of 16 amino acids. CDR3 sequence (DNA): TGTGCCAGCAGCCAAGGGACAGGGGGTAGTGGTTCACCCCTCCACTTT. Protein sequence: CASSQGTGGSGSPLHF.

This clonotype was recorded many times. This rearrangement joins TRBV12-3 or TRBV12-4 to TRBJ2-7; 8 bases agree with TRBD2. The CDR3 runs to 17 residues. V lost 5 bases to trimming and J lost 4 bases; unmatched junction nucleotides: 16. This CDR3 reads CASSGGEGSGNPYEQYF. The CDR3 DNA reads TGTGCCAGCAGTGGGGGCGAAGGTAGCGGGAACCCATACGAGCAGTACTTC.

V is TRBV28 and J is TRBJ1-1; 10 bases fit TRBD1. Losses at the gene ends were 4 bases for V and 10 bases for J; bases not matched to a gene: 6. Germline CDR1 reads MDHEN; CDR2 reads SYDVKM. This CDR3 comprises 13 residues. CDR3 nucleotides: TGTGCCAGCAGTTCACCGGGACAGGGGACAGCTTTCTTT. Protein: CASSSPGQGTAFF.

This clonotype was observed a handful of times. The chain employs TRBV2 and TRBJ2-1; D is unresolved. The length of the CDR3 is 16 residues. Trimming pared 5 bases from V and 3 bases from J, leaving 17 bases between. Germline-derived CDR1 and CDR2 are SNHLY and FYNNEI. The CDR3, as DNA: TGTGCCAGCAGTAGTGCGCCGAGAAGCCTCTACAATGAGCAGTTCTTC. Translation gives CASSSAPRSLYNEQFF. The entire variable domain, with the rest obtained from reference TRBV2 and TRBJ2-1, is as follows: EPEVTQTPSHQVTQMGQEVILRCVPISNHLYFYWYRQILGQKVEFLVSFYNNEISEKSEIFDDQFSVERPDGSNFTLKIRSTKLEDSAMYFCASSSAPRSLYNEQFFGPGTRLTVL.

Ten or more counts support this clonotype. V and J are TRBV7-2 and TRBJ1-1, with TRBD1 as a possible D gene (6 bases). V lost 6 bases, J lost 0 bases, and 17 bases lay in between. This CDR3 spans 16 amino acids. From germline, CDR1 is SGHTA and CDR2 FQGNSA. CDR3 DNA sequence: TGTGCCAGCAGTAAACAGGGTGATATTATGAACACTGAAGCTTTCTTT. Encoded protein: CASSKQGDIMNTEAFF.

This clonotype has at least ten counts. The chain recombines TRBV5-8 with TRBJ2-7; 11 bases line up with TRBD1. V trimming: 1 base; J trimming: 2 bases; junction bases outside the gene matches: 5. The CDR3 contains 16 residues. Germline V gives CDR1 SGHTS, CDR2 YDEGEE. CDR3 DNA: TGTGCCAGCAGCTTGTGGGGGACAGGGGGGACCTACGAGCAGTACTTC. It codes for CASSLWGTGGTYEQYF.

At least ten counts were recorded for this clonotype. The chain recombines TRBV3-1 with TRBJ1-1; the D is unclear. CDR1 and CDR2 from the germline V gene are LGHDT and YNNKEL (reference sequence). The CDR3 covers 14 residues. The V gene lost 0 bases and the J gene lost 6 bases, with 11 bases spanning the gap. The DNA of the CDR3 is TGTGCCAGCAGCCAAGAGGTGGCTGTCGCTGAAGCTTTCTTT. Translating gives CASSQEVAVAEAFF.